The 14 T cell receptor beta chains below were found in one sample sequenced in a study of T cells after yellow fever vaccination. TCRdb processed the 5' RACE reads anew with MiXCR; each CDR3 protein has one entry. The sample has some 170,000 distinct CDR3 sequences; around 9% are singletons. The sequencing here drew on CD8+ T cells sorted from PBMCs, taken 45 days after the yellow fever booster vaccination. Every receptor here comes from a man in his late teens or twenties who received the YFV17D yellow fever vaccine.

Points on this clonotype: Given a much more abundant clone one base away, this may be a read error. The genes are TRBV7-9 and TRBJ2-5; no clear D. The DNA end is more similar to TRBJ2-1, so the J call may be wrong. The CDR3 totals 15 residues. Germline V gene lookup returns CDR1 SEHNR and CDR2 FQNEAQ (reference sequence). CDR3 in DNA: TGTGCCAGCAGTCTAACCCCCTGGTTACAAGAGACCCAGTTCTTC. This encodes CASSLTPWLQETQFF.

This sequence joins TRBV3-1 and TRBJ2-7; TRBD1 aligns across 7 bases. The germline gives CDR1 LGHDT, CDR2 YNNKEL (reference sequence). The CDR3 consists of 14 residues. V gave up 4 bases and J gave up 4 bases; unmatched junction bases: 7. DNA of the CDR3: TGTGCCAGCAGCCCCGACAGGGTAGCGTACGAGCAGTACTTC. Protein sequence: CASSPDRVAYEQYF.

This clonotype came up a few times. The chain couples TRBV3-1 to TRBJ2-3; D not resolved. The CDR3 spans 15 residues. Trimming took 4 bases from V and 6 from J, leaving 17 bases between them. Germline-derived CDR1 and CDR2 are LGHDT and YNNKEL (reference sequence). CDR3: CASSLLGRGRDTQYF. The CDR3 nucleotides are TGTGCCAGCAGCCTACTCGGCCGAGGTCGTGATACGCAGTATTTT.

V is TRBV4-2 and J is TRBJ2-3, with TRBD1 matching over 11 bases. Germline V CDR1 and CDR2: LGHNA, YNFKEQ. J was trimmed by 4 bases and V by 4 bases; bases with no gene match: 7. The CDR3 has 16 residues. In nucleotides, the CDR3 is TGTGCCAGCAGCCCTCCACCGGGACAGGGGGCAGATACGCAGTATTTT. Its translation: CASSPPPGQGADTQYF.

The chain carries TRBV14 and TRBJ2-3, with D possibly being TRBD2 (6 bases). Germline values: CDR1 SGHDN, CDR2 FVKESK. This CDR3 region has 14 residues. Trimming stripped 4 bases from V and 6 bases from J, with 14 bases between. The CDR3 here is CASSPDYYGDTQYF. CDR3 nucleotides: TGTGCCAGCAGCCCGGACTACTACGGGGATACGCAGTATTTT.

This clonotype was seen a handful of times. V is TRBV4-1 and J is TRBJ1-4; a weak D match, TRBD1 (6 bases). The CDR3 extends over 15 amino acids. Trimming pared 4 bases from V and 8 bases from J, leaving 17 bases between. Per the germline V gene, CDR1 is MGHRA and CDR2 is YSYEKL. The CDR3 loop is CASSPTGGSGEKLFF. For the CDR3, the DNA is TGCGCCAGCAGCCCCACTGGGGGCTCGGGGGAAAAACTGTTTTTT.

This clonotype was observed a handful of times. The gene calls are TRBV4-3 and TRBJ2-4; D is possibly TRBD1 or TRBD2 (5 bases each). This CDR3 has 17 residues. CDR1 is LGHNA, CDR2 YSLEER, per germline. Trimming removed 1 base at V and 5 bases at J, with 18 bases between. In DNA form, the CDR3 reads TGCGCCAGCAGCCAAGCAACGGGGCCCGGTGGAGAAAACATTCAGTACTTC. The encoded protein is CASSQATGPGGENIQYF.

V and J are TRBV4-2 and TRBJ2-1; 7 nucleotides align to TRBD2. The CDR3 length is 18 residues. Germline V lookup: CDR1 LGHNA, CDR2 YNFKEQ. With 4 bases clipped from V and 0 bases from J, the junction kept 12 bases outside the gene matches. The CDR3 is CASSPYMRDYSSYNEQFF. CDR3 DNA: TGTGCCAGCAGCCCTTATATGAGGGACTATAGCTCCTACAATGAGCAGTTCTTC.

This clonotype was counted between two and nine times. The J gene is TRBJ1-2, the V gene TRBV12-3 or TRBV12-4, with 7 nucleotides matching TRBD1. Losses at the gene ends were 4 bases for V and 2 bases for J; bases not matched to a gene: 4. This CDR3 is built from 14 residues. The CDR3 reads CASSSGGVNYGYTF. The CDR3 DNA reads TGTGCCAGCAGTTCAGGGGGAGTCAACTATGGCTACACCTTC.

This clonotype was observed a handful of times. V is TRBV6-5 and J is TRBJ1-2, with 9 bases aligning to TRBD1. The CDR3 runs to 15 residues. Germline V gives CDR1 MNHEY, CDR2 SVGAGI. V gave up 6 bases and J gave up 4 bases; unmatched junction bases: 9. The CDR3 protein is CASRDGTGSLYGYTF. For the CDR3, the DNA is TGTGCCAGCAGGGATGGGACAGGGAGCCTCTATGGCTACACCTTC.

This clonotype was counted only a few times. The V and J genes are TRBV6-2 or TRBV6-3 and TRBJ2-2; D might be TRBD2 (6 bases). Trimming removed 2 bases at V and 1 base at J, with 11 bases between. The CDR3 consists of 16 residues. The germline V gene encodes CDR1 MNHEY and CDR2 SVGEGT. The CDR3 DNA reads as TGTGCCAGCAGTTACCGACCGGGGGAGAACACCGGGGAGCTGTTTTTT. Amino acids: CASSYRPGENTGELFF.

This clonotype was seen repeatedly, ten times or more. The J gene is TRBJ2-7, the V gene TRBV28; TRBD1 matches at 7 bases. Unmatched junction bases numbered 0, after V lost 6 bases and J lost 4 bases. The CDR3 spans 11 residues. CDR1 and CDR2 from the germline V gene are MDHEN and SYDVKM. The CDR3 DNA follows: TGTGCCAGCAGCAGGGGGTACGAGCAGTACGTC. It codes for CASSRGYEQYV.

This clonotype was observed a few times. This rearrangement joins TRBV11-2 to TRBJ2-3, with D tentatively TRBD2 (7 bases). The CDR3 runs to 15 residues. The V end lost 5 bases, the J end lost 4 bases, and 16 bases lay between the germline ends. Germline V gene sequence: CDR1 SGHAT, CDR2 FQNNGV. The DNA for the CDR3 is TGTGCCAGCAGCCGGGGGCATAGCGGGCCAGATACGCAGTATTTT. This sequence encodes CASSRGHSGPDTQYF.

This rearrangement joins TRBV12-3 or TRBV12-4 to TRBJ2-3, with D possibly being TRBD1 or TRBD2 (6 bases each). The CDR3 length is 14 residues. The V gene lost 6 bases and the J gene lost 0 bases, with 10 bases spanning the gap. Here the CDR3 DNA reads TGTGCCAGCAGGGAGGGACACAGCACAGATACGCAGTATTTT. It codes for CASREGHSTDTQYF.